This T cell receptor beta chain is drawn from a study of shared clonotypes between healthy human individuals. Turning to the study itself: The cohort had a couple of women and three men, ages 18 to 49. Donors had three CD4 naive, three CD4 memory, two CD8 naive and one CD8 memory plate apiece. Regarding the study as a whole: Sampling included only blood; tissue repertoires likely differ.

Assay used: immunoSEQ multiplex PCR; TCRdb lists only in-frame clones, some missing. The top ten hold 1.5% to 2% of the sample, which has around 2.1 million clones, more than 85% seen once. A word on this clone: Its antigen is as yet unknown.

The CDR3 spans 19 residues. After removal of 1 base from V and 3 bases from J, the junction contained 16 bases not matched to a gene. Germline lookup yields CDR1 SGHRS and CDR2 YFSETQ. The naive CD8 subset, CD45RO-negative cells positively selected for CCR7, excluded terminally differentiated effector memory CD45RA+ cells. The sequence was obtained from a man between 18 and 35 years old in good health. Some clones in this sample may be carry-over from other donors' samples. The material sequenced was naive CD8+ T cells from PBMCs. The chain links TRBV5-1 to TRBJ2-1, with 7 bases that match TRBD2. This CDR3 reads CASSLYRGGPGPNYNEQFF. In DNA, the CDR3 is TGCGCCAGCAGCTTGTATCGGGGAGGGCCAGGTCCGAACTACAATGAGCAGTTCTTC.